This T cell receptor beta chain is from a study of blood T cell repertoires in COVID-19. Study at large: Sample material is recorded as cDNA or gDNA derived from T cells, B-cell-depleted T cells, or PBMCs.

Participant reports of clinical history set cohort assignment. All recovered Cohort 3 donors got two negative PCRs, got clearance, or saw symptom resolution. Original methodology: By means of reference gene primer amplification, nucleated cell counts were estimated. Measured with immunoSEQ multiplex PCR; TCRdb has only the in-frame clones, and not every one. V, J and clone size reflect that table, while D and trimming were determined from the DNA. Of under 300,000 clones detected, roughly 88% appear once; the ten largest clones hold just under 1%. The CDR3 has 14 amino acids. The V and J ends lost 8 bases and 6 bases respectively, with 19 bases between them. Germline CDR1 is SNHLY and CDR2 is FYNNEI.

The rearrangement uses TRBV2 and TRBJ1-2; weak D call: TRBD1 (5 bases). The specimen sequenced was PBMCs or T cells enriched from blood (not recorded which). This TCR was recovered from a woman aged 25 to 45 who had recovered from COVID-19. DNA for the CDR3: TGTGCCAGCTTGATTTTCGCAGGGAAGGATGGCTACACCTTC. Protein: CASLIFAGKDGYTF.